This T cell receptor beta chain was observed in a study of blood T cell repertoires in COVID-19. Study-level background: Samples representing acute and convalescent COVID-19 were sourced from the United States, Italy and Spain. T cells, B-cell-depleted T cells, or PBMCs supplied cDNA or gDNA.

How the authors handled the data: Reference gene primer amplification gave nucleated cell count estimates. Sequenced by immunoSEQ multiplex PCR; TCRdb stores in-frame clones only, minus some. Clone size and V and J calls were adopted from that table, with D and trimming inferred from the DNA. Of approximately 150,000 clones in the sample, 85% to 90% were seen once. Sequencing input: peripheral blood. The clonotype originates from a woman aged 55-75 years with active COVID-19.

The CDR3: CASSRSGEAGNTIYF. The CDR3 DNA is TGTGCCAGCAGTCGATCAGGAGAGGCTGGAAACACCATATATTTT. The rearrangement uses TRBV6-6 and TRBJ1-3; D is unclear. The germline gives CDR1 MNHNY, CDR2 SVGAGI (reference sequence). This CDR3 region has 15 residues. V lost 5 bases to trimming and J lost 2 bases, with 13 bases between them.